This TCR beta chain was recorded in a study of shared clonotypes between healthy human individuals. TCRdb keeps only in-frame clones here, not all; method: immunoSEQ multiplex PCR. The sample carries over a million clones, just under 99% recorded once. In regard to this clone: The same CDR3 also results from other DNA sequences found in this sample.

Per the germline V gene, CDR1 is LNHDA and CDR2 is SQIVND (reference sequence). With 0 bases clipped from V and 3 bases from J, the junction kept 2 bases outside the gene matches. This CDR3 has 15 amino acids. The specimen sequenced was naive CD4+ T cells sorted from blood. Noted subset: CD45RA+ positively selected. The V gene is TRBV19, the J gene TRBJ2-7, with TRBD2 matching 10 bases. The sequence was collected from a man aged 30 to 45 in good health. DNA of the CDR3: TGTGCCAGTAGTATAGAAGCGGGAGGGAGCTACGAGCAGTACTTC. As protein: CASSIEAGGSYEQYF.